The T cell receptor beta chain described here comes from a study of T cells expressing NK-cell markers. Turning to the study itself: Most of the eight sequenced donors tested HCMV-seropositive; one tested seronegative. Points from the study as a whole: The contribution of dominant NKG2C+ clonotypes to CD8+ T cells in about six donors was about 1.0-7.0%.

TCRdb reprocessed the 5' RACE reads and stores each CDR3 protein as one record, lacking DNA. In all, the sample yields about 260,000 distinct CDR3 sequences. Regarding this clonotype: No antigen is known for it.

The germline V gene has CDR1 DFQATT and CDR2 SNEGSKA (reference sequence). CDR3 length: 14 amino acids. The V call is TRBV20-1, the J call TRBJ2-7; TCRdb names TRBD1, which stays unverified in the absence of DNA. This receptor was obtained from a woman between 18 and 75 years old in good health. Material for sequencing was blood T cells: a sorted CD56 or NKG2C T cell subset, CD4+ or CD8+ T cells, or bulk PBMC T cells (not recorded which). CDR3 region: CSALTGQGFREQYF.